A single T cell receptor (beta chain) is shown here with its context. No antigen is known for it. The germline V gene has CDR1 SEHNR and CDR2 FQNEAQ (reference sequence). The CDR3 is 18 residues long. The J segment lost 3 bases and the V segment lost 0 bases, leaving 5 bases of the junction unmatched. PCR used 60 Vbeta primers and 13 Jbeta primers. This table comes from immunoSEQ multiplex PCR, and its TCRdb copy is limited to in-frame clones, with some not included. The repertoire holds under 130,000 clones, approximately 79% seen once, with roughly 4% in the top ten. This sample was taken from a study of cytomegalovirus exposure and HLA in healthy donors. Whole-study results and caveats: Accurate prediction of HLA-A and HLA-B alleles (for most subjects) was reportedly achieved from TCR beta sequences. An analysis done earlier found most TCR beta V segments productive about 87% or about 30% of the time. In a later analysis, HLA-associated TCR beta chains were more clonally expanded than equally common others.

The sample was PBMCs. This chain uses TRBV7-9 with TRBJ2-6; 10 bases are a match to TRBD1. This clonotype was sampled from a man between 50 and 59 years old in good health and CMV-seropositive. The DNA of the CDR3 is TGTGCCAGCAGCTTAGCCGACAGGGGGCGGTTTGGGGCCAACGTCCTGACTTTC. Amino acids: CASSLADRGRFGANVLTF.